Below are 5 T cell receptor beta chains sequenced from a single sample in a study of T cell responses to AZD1222 COVID-19 vaccine. Sequencing used immunoSEQ multiplex PCR; TCRdb keeps in-frame clones, though not all of them. The sample contains about 85,000 clones, 85% to 90% of which appear only once. The source was peripheral blood, collected on day 0 of MenACWY control vaccination. The receptors originated from an adult in good health.

V is TRBV5-1 and J is TRBJ1-5; 9 positions agree with TRBD1. J gave up 4 bases and V 4 bases, and 3 bases lay outside the gene matches. The CDR3 is made up of 14 amino acids. Germline loops: CDR1 SGHRS, CDR2 YFSETQ. The CDR3 here is CASSEGQGNQPQHF. The CDR3 DNA is TGCGCCAGCAGCGAGGGACAGGGTAATCAGCCCCAGCATTTT.

The J gene is TRBJ2-2, the V gene TRBV11-2, with a tentative D call TRBD2 (6 bases). V lost 5 bases and J 3 bases, leaving 10 bases between the germline ends. CDR1 is SGHAT, CDR2 FQNNGV, per germline. The CDR3 totals 14 residues. The CDR3 is CASSQERDTGELFF. In DNA form, the CDR3 reads TGTGCCAGCAGCCAAGAGCGGGACACCGGGGAGCTGTTTTTT.

The gene calls are TRBV4-2 and TRBJ1-2, with 9 bases matching TRBD1. Germline V lookup: CDR1 LGHNA, CDR2 YNFKEQ. The trim removed 2 bases at V and 6 bases at J, leaving 7 bases unmatched. CDR3 length: 15 amino acids. CDR3: CASSQRQGVIDGYTF. The DNA of the CDR3 is TGTGCCAGCAGCCAACGACAGGGGGTCATCGATGGCTACACCTTC.

The chain employs TRBV7-2 and TRBJ1-5; a weak D match, TRBD1 (6 bases). This CDR3 region has 15 residues. V was pared by 5 bases and J by 1 base, with 12 bases between. Germline V CDR1 and CDR2: SGHTA, FQGNSA. The CDR3: CASSLQGGSNQPQHF. CDR3 sequence (DNA): TGTGCCAGCAGCCTCCAAGGGGGGAGCAATCAGCCCCAGCATTTT.

The table lists this clone with a count of one. The chain links TRBV7-2 to TRBJ2-1, with TRBD2 identical over 13 bases. Germline trimming cut 5 bases from V and 1 base from J; bases unmatched to any gene: 8. CDR1 and CDR2 from the germline V gene are SGHTA and FQGNSA. The CDR3 loop spans 18 amino acids. CDR3 in amino acids: CASSTRTSGGGSYNEQFF. The CDR3 nucleotides read TGTGCCAGCAGCACCCGGACTAGCGGGGGAGGGTCCTACAATGAGCAGTTCTTC.